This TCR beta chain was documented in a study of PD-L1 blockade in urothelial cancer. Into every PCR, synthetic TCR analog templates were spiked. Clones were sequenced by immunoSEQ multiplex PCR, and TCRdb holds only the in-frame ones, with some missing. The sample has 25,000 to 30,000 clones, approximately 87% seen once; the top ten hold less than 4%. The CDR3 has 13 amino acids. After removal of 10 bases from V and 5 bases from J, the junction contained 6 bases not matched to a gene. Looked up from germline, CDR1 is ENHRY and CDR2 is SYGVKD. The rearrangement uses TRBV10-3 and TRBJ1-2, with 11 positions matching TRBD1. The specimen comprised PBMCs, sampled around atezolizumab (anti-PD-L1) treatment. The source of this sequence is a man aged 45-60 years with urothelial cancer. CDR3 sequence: CATMDRGQYGYTF. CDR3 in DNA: TGTGCCACCATGGACAGGGGGCAGTATGGCTACACCTTC.